This T cell receptor (beta chain) was observed in a study of T-cell reconstitution after alpha-beta-depleted transplantation in children. On this clonotype itself: Its antigen is not identified.

Unique molecular identifiers were built into the TCRbeta library. One entry per CDR3 protein, called by TCRdb with MiXCR from the PCR reads. The data hold 150,000 to 250,000 distinct CDR3 sequences, with about 6% observed a single time. Study observations and caveats: Reports say that about two months after transplant, the alpha-beta T cells came out of several hundred graft clones that had expanded. Surviving recipient cells, namely T cells and thymic progenitors, were the source of high day-60 TCRbeta diversity in some patients. T cells produced anew were the main source of T-cell counts and diversity one year after transplant.

Trimming took 4 bases from V and 1 from J; bases not matched to a gene: 7. Germline V CDR1 and CDR2: PRHDT, FYEKMQ (reference sequence). The CDR3 spans 15 residues. This material consisted of PBMCs, taken before TCRalphabeta/CD19-depleted stem cell transplant. The clonotype comes from a girl less than two years old with combined immunodeficiency, due to receive a stem cell transplant. The chain couples TRBV13 to TRBJ2-7; the match to TRBD1 covers 7 bases. CDR3 in amino acids: CASSSQLQGSYEQYF. In DNA, the CDR3 is TGTGCCAGCAGCTCACAGCTACAGGGGTCCTACGAGCAGTACTTC.